Sequencing of this T cell receptor beta chain was carried out in a study of T cell responses to AZD1222 COVID-19 vaccine. Study at large: The analysis combined second doses at about 4 or about 12 weeks.

As to this clone: The antigen is undetermined.

Study-wide points: There were vaccine-associated CD4 TCRs across spike, dominant at 160-218 and 743-854. The donor group comprised mostly white British people and more females; the analysis possibly underestimated clonal diversity. Epitopes outside B.1.351 and B.1.1.7 mutated regions reportedly drew nearly half of spike TCRs.

The CDR3 sequence is 13 residues long. Looked up from germline, CDR1 is MNHNS and CDR2 is SASEGT. After removal of 5 bases from V and 6 bases from J, the junction contained 4 bases not matched to a gene. TCRdb's table, derived via immunoSEQ multiplex PCR, lists solely in-frame clones and lacks some. The sample carries around 72,000 clones, around 82% recorded once. The sample consisted of peripheral blood, taken on day 0 of AZD1222 vaccination. The chain couples TRBV6-1 to TRBJ2-7; TRBD1 matches at 10 bases. The clonotype comes from an adult in good health. The CDR3 is CASSIRDRGEQYF. The CDR3 nucleotides read TGTGCCAGCAGTATCCGGGACAGGGGCGAGCAGTACTTC.